These 27 T cell receptor beta chains were all obtained from the same sample, sequenced in a study of radiation and T cells in renal cell carcinoma. As for time point: baseline pretreatment blood. Indicated treatment: 15 Gy SBRT to primary tumor, nephrectomy 4 weeks later. Measured with immunoSEQ multiplex PCR; TCRdb has only the in-frame clones, and not every one. The sample records 150,000 or so clones, approximately 87% being singletons. The sample here was blood, taken from a patient whose treatment included radiotherapy and nephrectomy. The receptor source for this set is a woman in her fifties or sixties with renal cell carcinoma.

The chain uses TRBV9 and TRBJ2-3, with TRBD2 matching 12 bases. CDR1 and CDR2 from the germline V gene are SGDLS and YYNGEE. The CDR3 sequence is 18 residues long. Unmatched junction bases numbered 9, after V lost 3 bases and J lost 1 base. The CDR3 loop is CASSEGLAGALGTDTQYF. The CDR3 nucleotides are TGTGCCAGCAGCGAGGGACTAGCGGGTGCTCTGGGCACAGATACGCAGTATTTT.

This clone showed up just a few times. J is TRBJ1-2 and V is TRBV7-9, with D maybe TRBD1 (5 bases). The germline gives CDR1 SEHNR, CDR2 FQNEAQ (reference sequence). V shed 3 bases and J shed 1 base, with 12 bases lying between them. This CDR3 is built from 15 residues. This chain's CDR3 is CASSLTSGHNYGYTF. The DNA for the CDR3 is TGTGCCAGCAGCTTGACATCGGGGCATAACTATGGCTACACCTTC.

This clone appeared a few times. The chain has TRBV6-5 and TRBJ1-1; D call uncertain. The V end was cut by 4 bases, the J end by 1 base, with 4 bases between. The CDR3 extends over 12 amino acids. From germline, CDR1 is MNHEY and CDR2 SVGAGI. The CDR3 DNA is TGTGCCAGCAGTTCTGGGAACACTGAAGCTTTCTTT. Protein: CASSSGNTEAFF.

The rearrangement links TRBV12-5 to TRBJ1-4; D is uncertain. Germline V gene lookup returns CDR1 LGHNT and CDR2 FRNRAP. The CDR3 length is 12 residues. V was trimmed by 1 base and J by 10 bases, leaving 7 bases between them. The CDR3 DNA reads as TGTGCTAGTGGTTTGGATGGTGGAAAACTGTTTTTT. Its translation is CASGLDGGKLFF.

This chain joins TRBV19 and TRBJ2-7, with D tentatively TRBD1 or TRBD2 (5 bases each). CDR1 LNHDA and CDR2 SQIVND come from the germline V gene (reference sequence). Trimming pared 3 bases from V and 0 bases from J, leaving 12 bases between. The CDR3 covers 15 residues. The DNA for the CDR3 is TGTGCCAGTAGTATTATGGGGGATATCTCCTACGAGCAGTACTTC. Its translation is CASSIMGDISYEQYF.

V usage is TRBV6-5 and J usage is TRBJ1-3; D uncertain. With 6 bases removed from V and 0 bases from J, the gap between germline ends came to 12 bases. From germline, CDR1 is MNHEY and CDR2 SVGAGI. The CDR3 is 15 amino acids. The CDR3 here is CASRYSYRSGNTIYF. The CDR3 coding sequence is TGTGCCAGCAGATACAGCTACCGCTCTGGAAACACCATATATTTT.

V usage is TRBV7-2 and J usage is TRBJ1-4; no definite D call. The CDR3 totals 14 residues. Germline values: CDR1 SGHTA, CDR2 FQGNSA. With 2 bases removed from V and 5 bases from J, the gap between germline ends came to 9 bases. CDR3 nucleotides: TGTGCCAGCAGCTTATTCGCTAGGAATGAAAAACTGTTTTTT. Translated, it gives CASSLFARNEKLFF.

This clone came up a few times. This chain uses TRBV18 with TRBJ1-5; no clear D gene. Germline V lookup: CDR1 KGHSH, CDR2 LQKENI. Trimming cost V 2 bases and J 4 bases, with 9 bases left between them. The CDR3 is 14 amino acids. The CDR3 nucleotides are TGTGCCAGCTCACCAGATAGGTCAAATCAGCCCCAGCATTTT. It yields the protein CASSPDRSNQPQHF. The entire variable domain, with the rest obtained from reference TRBV18 and TRBJ1-5, is as follows: NAGVMQNPRHLVRRRGQEARLRCSPMKGHSHVYWYRQLPEEGLKFMVYLQKENIIDESGMPKERFSAEFPKEGPSILRIQQVVRGDSAAYFCASSPDRSNQPQHFGDGTRLSIL.

This clone came up once. The genes are TRBV5-4 and TRBJ2-7; 8 positions agree with TRBD2. This CDR3 contains 15 residues. Germline lookup yields CDR1 SGHNT and CDR2 YYREEE (reference sequence). V trimming: 4 bases; J trimming: 6 bases; junction bases outside the gene matches: 12. CDR3 in DNA: TGTGCCAGCAGCCCGGGGGGGGTAGGGGCGGTCGAGCAGTACTTC. Translating gives CASSPGGVGAVEQYF.

The chain joins TRBV27 to TRBJ2-3; D gene ambiguous. Germline V lookup: CDR1 MNHEY, CDR2 SMNVEV (reference sequence). The V end was cut by 5 bases, the J end by 1 base, with 13 bases between. The CDR3 is made up of 15 amino acids. The CDR3 DNA reads as TGTGCCAGCAGTCCGAACAACGAGGGCACAGATACGCAGTATTTT. This gives the protein CASSPNNEGTDTQYF.

J is TRBJ1-1 and V is TRBV6-6; TRBD1 aligns across 7 bases. CDR1 and CDR2 (germline): MNHNY, SVGAGI (reference sequence). This CDR3 spans 14 amino acids. J gave up 7 bases and V 5 bases, and 10 bases lay outside the gene matches. The CDR3, as DNA: TGTGCCAGCAGTCCAAATCGACAGGGAGGTGAAGCTTTCTTT. It translates to CASSPNRQGGEAFF.

The rearrangement joins TRBV7-2 to TRBJ1-5; D is undetermined. The germline V gene has CDR1 SGHTA and CDR2 FQGNSA. The ends were cut back, 1 base at V and 5 bases at J, with 12 bases in the middle. The CDR3 runs to 15 residues. In DNA form, the CDR3 reads TGTGCCAGCAGCTTAGAGGGCAGGAGTTATCAGCCCCAGCATTTT. This translates into CASSLEGRSYQPQHF.

This chain links TRBV6-5 with TRBJ1-2, with a possible D match to TRBD1 (5 bases). The CDR3 covers 14 residues. From germline, CDR1 is MNHEY and CDR2 SVGAGI. V was shortened by 10 bases and J by 7 bases, with 22 bases between the two germline ends. The CDR3 nucleotides are TGTGCCACCAATTTCGGGGGGGGAACTGGTGGCTACACCTTC. Amino acids: CATNFGGGTGGYTF.

The V call is TRBV6-6, the J call TRBJ2-5; TRBD1 might be the D (7 bases). Between the trimmed V and J ends, which lost 6 bases and 5 bases, there was a span of 16 bases. The CDR3 is 14 amino acids. The V gene's germline CDR1 is MNHNY and CDR2 SVGAGI (reference sequence). The CDR3 coding sequence is TGTGCCAGCAGGGACCAGGGGGGAGGTGAGACCCAGTACTTC. Protein: CASRDQGGGETQYF.

This chain joins TRBV7-2 and TRBJ2-1; possible D gene TRBD2, 6 bases. Germline values: CDR1 SGHTA, CDR2 FQGNSA. This CDR3 contains 15 residues. The V end was cut by 5 bases, the J end by 5 bases, with 16 bases between. CDR3 coding DNA: TGTGCCAGCAGCCCGCAGTGGGGGGTTAACAATGAGCAGTTCTTC. This encodes CASSPQWGVNNEQFF.

CDR3 loop: CASWTGTYEQYF. The CDR3 DNA reads as TGTGCCAGTTGGACAGGGACCTACGAGCAGTACTTC. J is TRBJ2-7 and V is TRBV28, with 8 positions matching TRBD1. The germline CDR1 and CDR2 sequences are MDHEN and SYDVKM. Losses at the gene ends were 9 bases for V and 2 bases for J; bases not matched to a gene: 3. CDR3 size: 12 residues. The variable domain in full, completed from reference TRBV28 and TRBJ2-7, reads DVKVTQSSRYLVKRTGEKVFLECVQDMDHENMFWYRQDPGLGLRLIYFSYDVKMKEKGDIPEGYSVSREKKERFSLILESASTNQTSMYLCASWTGTYEQYFGPGTRLTVT.

The chain recombines TRBV5-1 with TRBJ1-6; 9 positions agree with TRBD1. Germline loops: CDR1 SGHRS, CDR2 YFSETQ. The CDR3 consists of 16 residues. Trimming cost V 0 bases and J 8 bases; bases outside gene matches: 6. The CDR3 loop reads CASSLVGQGFYSPLHF. In DNA, the CDR3 is TGCGCCAGCAGCTTGGTGGGACAGGGCTTTTATTCACCCCTCCACTTT.

This clone was picked up a small number of times. The chain couples TRBV29-1 to TRBJ1-1; D is possibly TRBD1 (5 bases). Trimming took off 7 bases at V and 6 bases at J, with 18 bases between the two ends. The CDR3 is made up of 13 amino acids. CDR1 is SQVTM, CDR2 ANQGSEA, per germline. The CDR3 protein is CSAGRGGSAEAFF. CDR3 sequence (DNA): TGCAGCGCCGGCCGGGGGGGATCGGCTGAAGCTTTCTTT.

In this sample, this clone turned up a few times. Other nucleotide sequences in the sample specify the same CDR3. J is TRBJ1-3 and V is TRBV30; D unresolved. The CDR3 runs 11 residues. Germline assignment: CDR1 GTSNPN and CDR2 SVGIG (reference sequence). The V end lost 1 base, the J end lost 4 bases, and 2 bases lay between the germline ends. The CDR3 nucleotides are TGTGCCTGGAGTGGAGGAAACACCATATATTTT. Translation gives CAWSGGNTIYF.

About this clone itself: Within the sample, other DNA sequences also encode this same CDR3. The chain links TRBV20-1 to TRBJ1-2; no reliable D call. CDR1 and CDR2 from the germline V gene are DFQATT and SNEGSKA (reference sequence). Trimming pared 1 base from V and 4 bases from J, leaving 1 base between. The CDR3 totals 10 residues. CDR3 sequence reads: CSARAYGYTF. The CDR3 DNA sequence: TGCAGTGCTAGAGCCTATGGCTACACCTTC.

V is TRBV5-5 and J is TRBJ2-7; the match to TRBD1 covers 11 bases. The germline V gene has CDR1 SGHKS and CDR2 YYEKEE (reference sequence). V shed 4 bases and J 7 bases; nucleotides not matched to a gene: 7. The CDR3 spans 14 residues. CDR3 nucleotides: TGTGCCAGCAGCATGGGACAGGGGGTGAGGGAGCAGTACTTC. Translating it yields CASSMGQGVREQYF.

V gene TRBV7-6 combines with J gene TRBJ2-3; a weak D match, TRBD1 (5 bases). Trimming removed 4 bases at V and 0 bases at J, with 8 bases between. The CDR3 sequence is 14 residues long. CDR1 is SGHVS, CDR2 FNYEAQ, per germline. CDR3 region: CASSSRESTDTQYF. CDR3 sequence (DNA): TGTGCCAGCAGCTCCAGGGAAAGCACAGATACGCAGTATTTT.

This clone is a singleton in its sample. This chain links TRBV27 with TRBJ1-5, with a possible D match to TRBD1 (6 bases). Trimming removed 4 bases from V and 7 bases from J, with 11 bases in between. Germline CDR1 MNHEY, CDR2 SMNVEV (reference sequence). The CDR3 extends over 13 amino acids. The CDR3 sequence: CASSSTQGQPQHF. The DNA for the CDR3 is TGTGCCAGCAGTTCGACCCAGGGGCAGCCCCAGCATTTT.

The rearrangement joins TRBV4-3 to TRBJ2-3; D perhaps matches TRBD1 (5 bases). Germline CDR1 is LGHNA and CDR2 is YSLEER. The CDR3 covers 15 residues. The germline V and J ends were trimmed by 2 bases and 1 base, with 10 bases remaining between them. The CDR3 reads CASSQRQFGTDTQYF. The CDR3 DNA is TGCGCCAGCAGCCAAAGACAGTTCGGCACAGATACGCAGTATTTT.

The V gene is TRBV18, the J gene TRBJ2-7; TRBD1 is a possible D gene (5 bases). The V gene's germline CDR1 is KGHSH and CDR2 LQKENI. V dropped 3 bases and J dropped 6 bases, with 18 bases sitting between them. This CDR3 has 15 residues. The CDR3 region has the DNA TGTGCCAGCTCACCCCAGGGCGCATCTCTAGGCGAGCAGTACTTC. Residues: CASSPQGASLGEQYF.

The J gene is TRBJ1-2, the V gene TRBV5-1; 8 nucleotides match TRBD1. The V and J ends lost 0 bases and 2 bases, in that order; junction bases with no gene match: 15. Germline CDR1 is SGHRS and CDR2 is YFSETQ. There are 19 residues in the CDR3. The CDR3 loop reads CASSLVDPGQATRNYGYTF. Here the CDR3 DNA reads TGCGCCAGCAGCTTGGTGGACCCGGGACAGGCGACAAGAAACTATGGCTACACCTTC.

This chain connects TRBV10-1 to TRBJ1-2; tentatively, D is TRBD1 (6 bases). The CDR3 is made up of 15 amino acids. Trimming stripped 4 bases from V and 6 bases from J, with 18 bases between. The germline V gene encodes CDR1 WNHNN and CDR2 SYGVQD (reference sequence). The CDR3 nucleotides read TGCGCCAGCAGTGCTGCCGGGGGCCCCAGTGATGGCTACACCTTC. Translated, it gives CASSAAGGPSDGYTF.